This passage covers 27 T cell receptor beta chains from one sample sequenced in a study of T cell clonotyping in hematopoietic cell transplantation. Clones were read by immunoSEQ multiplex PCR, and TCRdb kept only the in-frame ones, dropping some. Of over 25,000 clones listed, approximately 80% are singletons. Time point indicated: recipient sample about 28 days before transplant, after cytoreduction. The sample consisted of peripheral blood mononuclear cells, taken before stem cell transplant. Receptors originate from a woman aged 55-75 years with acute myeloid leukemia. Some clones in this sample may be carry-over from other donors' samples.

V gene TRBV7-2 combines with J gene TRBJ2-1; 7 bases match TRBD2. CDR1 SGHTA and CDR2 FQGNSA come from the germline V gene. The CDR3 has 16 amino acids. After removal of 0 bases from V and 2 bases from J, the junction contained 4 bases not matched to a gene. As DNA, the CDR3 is TGTGCCAGCAGCTTAGCGGGGCTAGCGGCCTACAATGAGCAGTTCTTC. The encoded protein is CASSLAGLAAYNEQFF.

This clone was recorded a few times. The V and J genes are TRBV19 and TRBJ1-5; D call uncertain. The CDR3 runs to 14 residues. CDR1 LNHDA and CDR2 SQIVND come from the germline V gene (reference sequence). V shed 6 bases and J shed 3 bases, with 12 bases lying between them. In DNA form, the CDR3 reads TGTGCCAGTAGCAAACAACCGGACAATCAGCCCCAGCATTTT. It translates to CASSKQPDNQPQHF.

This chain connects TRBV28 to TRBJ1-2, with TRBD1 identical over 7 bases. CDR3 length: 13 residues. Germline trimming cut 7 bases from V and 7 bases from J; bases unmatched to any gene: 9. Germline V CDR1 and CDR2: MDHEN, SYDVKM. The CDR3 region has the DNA TGTGCCAGCAAGGAGGGGGCGGTTCGTGGCTACACCTTC. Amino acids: CASKEGAVRGYTF.

Here the CDR3 DNA reads TGTGCCAGCAGCTTGGGGGCGGGGGGAGATACGCAGTATTTT. Translation: CASSLGAGGDTQYF. The chain uses TRBV7-3 and TRBJ2-3; 8 nucleotides match TRBD2. Unmatched junction bases numbered 4, after V lost 3 bases and J lost 5 bases. The CDR3 runs to 14 residues. From germline, CDR1 is SGHTA and CDR2 FQGTGA.

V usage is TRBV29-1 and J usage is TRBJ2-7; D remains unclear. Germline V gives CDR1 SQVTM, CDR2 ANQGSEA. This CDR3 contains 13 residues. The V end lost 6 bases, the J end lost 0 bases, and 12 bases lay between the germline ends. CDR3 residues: CSVDIGSSYEQYF. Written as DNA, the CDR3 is TGCAGCGTCGACATCGGAAGCTCCTACGAGCAGTACTTC.

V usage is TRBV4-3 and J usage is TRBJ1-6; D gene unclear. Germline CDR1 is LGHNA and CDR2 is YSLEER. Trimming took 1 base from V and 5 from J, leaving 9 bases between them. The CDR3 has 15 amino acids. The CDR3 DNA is TGCGCCAGCAGCCAAGCATCCGGGGATAATTCACCCCTCCACTTT. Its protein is CASSQASGDNSPLHF.

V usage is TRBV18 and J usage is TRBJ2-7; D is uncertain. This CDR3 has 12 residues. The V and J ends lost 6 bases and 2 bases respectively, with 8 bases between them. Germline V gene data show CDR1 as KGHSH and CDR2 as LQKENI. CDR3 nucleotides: TGTGCCAGCTCGGTAGACCCCTACGAGCAGTACTTC. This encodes CASSVDPYEQYF.

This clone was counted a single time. This CDR3 reads CASSQGVTGRLFTDTQYF. The CDR3 DNA reads TGCGCCAGCAGCCAAGGGGTGACAGGGAGACTTTTTACAGATACGCAGTATTTT. The chain joins TRBV4-3 to TRBJ2-3; 7 bases align to TRBD1. Trimming cost V 1 base and J 3 bases; bases outside gene matches: 13. CDR1 and CDR2 (germline): LGHNA, YSLEER. CDR3 size: 18 residues.

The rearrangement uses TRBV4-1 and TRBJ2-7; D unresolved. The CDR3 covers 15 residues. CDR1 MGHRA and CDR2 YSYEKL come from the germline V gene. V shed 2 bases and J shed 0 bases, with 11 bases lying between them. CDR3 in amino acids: CASSQLALSSYEQYF. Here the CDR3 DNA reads TGCGCCAGCAGCCAACTGGCTCTGAGCTCCTACGAGCAGTACTTC.

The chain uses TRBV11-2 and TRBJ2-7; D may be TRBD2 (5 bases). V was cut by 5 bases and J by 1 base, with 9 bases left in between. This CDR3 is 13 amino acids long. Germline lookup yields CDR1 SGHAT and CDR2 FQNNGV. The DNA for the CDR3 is TGTGCCAGCAGCCAAGGAGGTTCCTACGAGCAGTACTTC. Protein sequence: CASSQGGSYEQYF.

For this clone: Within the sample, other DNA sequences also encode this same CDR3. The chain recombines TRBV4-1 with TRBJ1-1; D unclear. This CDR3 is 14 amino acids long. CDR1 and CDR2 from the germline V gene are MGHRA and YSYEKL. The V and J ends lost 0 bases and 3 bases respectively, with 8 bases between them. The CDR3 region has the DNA TGCGCCAGCAGCCAAGAAGACGGGTACACTGAAGCTTTCTTT. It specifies CASSQEDGYTEAFF.

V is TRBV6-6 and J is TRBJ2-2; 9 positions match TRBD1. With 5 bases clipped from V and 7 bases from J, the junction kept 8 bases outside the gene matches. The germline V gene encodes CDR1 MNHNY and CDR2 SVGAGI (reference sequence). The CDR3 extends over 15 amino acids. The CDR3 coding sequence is TGTGCCAGCAGTATACCACAGGGGGCAGGCGGGGAGCTGTTTTTT. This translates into CASSIPQGAGGELFF.

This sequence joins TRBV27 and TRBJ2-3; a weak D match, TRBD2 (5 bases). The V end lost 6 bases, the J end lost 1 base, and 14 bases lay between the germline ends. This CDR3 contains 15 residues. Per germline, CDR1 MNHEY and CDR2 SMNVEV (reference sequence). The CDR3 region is CASSRPLSGTDTQYF. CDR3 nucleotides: TGTGCCAGCAGCCGACCCCTTAGCGGCACAGATACGCAGTATTTT.

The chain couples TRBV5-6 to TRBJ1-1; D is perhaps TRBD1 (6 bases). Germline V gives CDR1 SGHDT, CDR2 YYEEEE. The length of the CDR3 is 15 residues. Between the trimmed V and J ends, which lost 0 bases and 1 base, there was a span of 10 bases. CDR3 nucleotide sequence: TGTGCCAGCAGCTTGGGACAGGTGAGGAACACTGAAGCTTTCTTT. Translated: CASSLGQVRNTEAFF.

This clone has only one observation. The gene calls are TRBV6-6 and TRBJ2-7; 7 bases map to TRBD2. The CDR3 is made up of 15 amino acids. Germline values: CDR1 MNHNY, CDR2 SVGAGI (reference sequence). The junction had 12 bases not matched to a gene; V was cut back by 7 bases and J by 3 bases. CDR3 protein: CASTPPGTKNYEQYF. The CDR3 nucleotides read TGTGCCAGCACTCCCCCCGGGACTAAGAACTACGAGCAGTACTTC.

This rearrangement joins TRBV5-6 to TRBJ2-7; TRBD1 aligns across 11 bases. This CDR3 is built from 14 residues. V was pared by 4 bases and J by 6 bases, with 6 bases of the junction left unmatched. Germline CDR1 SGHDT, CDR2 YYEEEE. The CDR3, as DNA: TGTGCCAGCAGCCAGGGACAGGGGGGCGGCGAGCAGTACTTC. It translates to CASSQGQGGGEQYF.

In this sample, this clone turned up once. The CDR3 here is CASTTGEGEETQYF. The CDR3 DNA reads as TGTGCCAGCACGACGGGGGAGGGGGAGGAGACCCAGTACTTC. The chain joins TRBV28 to TRBJ2-5; D might be TRBD2 (7 bases). The CDR3 sequence is 14 residues long. From germline, CDR1 is MDHEN and CDR2 SYDVKM. Between the trimmed V and J ends, which lost 7 bases and 5 bases, there was a span of 17 bases.

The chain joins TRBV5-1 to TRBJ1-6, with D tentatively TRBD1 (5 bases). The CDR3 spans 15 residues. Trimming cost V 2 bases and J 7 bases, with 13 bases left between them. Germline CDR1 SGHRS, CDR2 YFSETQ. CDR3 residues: CASSLQVGRNSPLHF. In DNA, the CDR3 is TGCGCCAGCAGCTTACAGGTCGGTCGGAATTCACCCCTCCACTTT.

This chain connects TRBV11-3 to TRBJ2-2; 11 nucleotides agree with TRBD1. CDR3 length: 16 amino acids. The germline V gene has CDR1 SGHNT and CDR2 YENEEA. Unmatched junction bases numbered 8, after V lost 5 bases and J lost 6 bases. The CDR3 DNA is TGTGCCAGCAGCGGGTGGGACAGGGGGGACGCCGGGGAGCTGTTTTTT. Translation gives CASSGWDRGDAGELFF.

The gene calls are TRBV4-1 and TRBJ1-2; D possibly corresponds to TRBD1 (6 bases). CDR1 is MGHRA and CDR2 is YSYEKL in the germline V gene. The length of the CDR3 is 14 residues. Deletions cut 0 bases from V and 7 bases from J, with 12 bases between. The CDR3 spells CASSQEEGGGGYTF. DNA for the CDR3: TGCGCCAGCAGCCAAGAAGAAGGGGGGGGTGGCTACACCTTC.

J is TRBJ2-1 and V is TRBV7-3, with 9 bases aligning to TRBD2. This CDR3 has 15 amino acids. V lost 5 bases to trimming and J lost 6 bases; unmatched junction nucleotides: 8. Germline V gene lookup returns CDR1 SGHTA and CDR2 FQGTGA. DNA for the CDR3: TGTGCCAGCAGCCCGGGGCGGGAGGGCTTCAATGAGCAGTTCTTC. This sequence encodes CASSPGREGFNEQFF. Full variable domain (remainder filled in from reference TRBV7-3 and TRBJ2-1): GAGVSQTPSNKVTEKGKYVELRCDPISGHTALYWYRQSLGQGPEFLIYFQGTGAADDSGLPNDRFFAVRPEGSVSTLKIQRTERGDSAVYLCASSPGREGFNEQFFGPGTRLTVL.

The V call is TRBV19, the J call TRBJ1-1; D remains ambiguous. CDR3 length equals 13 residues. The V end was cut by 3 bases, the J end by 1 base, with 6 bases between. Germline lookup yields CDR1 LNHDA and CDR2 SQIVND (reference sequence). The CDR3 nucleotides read TGTGCCAGTAGTATTCAAGCGAACACTGAAGCTTTCTTT. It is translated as CASSIQANTEAFF.

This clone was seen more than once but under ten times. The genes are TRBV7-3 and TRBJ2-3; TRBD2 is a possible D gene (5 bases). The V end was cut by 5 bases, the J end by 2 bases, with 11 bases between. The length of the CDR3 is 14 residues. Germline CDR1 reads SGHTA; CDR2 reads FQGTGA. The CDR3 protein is CASSRGPPTDTQYF. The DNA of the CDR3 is TGTGCCAGCAGCCGGGGTCCCCCCACAGATACGCAGTATTTT.

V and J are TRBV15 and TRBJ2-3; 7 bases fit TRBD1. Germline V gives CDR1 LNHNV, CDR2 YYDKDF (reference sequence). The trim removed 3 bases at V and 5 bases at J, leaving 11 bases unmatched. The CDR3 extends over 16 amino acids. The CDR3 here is CATSRGTAGPGDTQYF. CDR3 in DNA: TGTGCCACCAGCAGGGGGACAGCCGGGCCAGGAGATACGCAGTATTTT.

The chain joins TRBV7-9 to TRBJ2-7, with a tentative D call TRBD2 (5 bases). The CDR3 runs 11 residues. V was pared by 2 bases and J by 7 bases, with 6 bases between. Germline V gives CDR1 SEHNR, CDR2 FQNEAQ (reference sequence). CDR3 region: CASSLSGEQYF. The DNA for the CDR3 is TGTGCCAGCAGCTTATCGGGGGAGCAGTACTTC.

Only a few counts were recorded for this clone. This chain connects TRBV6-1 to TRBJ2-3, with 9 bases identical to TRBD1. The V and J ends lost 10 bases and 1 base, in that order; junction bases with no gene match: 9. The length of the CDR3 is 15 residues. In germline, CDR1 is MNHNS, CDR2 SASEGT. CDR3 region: CATRSGQGGTDTQYF. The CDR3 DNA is TGTGCCACCCGATCGGGACAGGGAGGCACAGATACGCAGTATTTT.

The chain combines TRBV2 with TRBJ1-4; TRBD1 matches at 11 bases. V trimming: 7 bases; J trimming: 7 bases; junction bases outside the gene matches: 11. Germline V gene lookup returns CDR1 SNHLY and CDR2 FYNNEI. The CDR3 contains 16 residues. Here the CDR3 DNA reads TGTGCCAGCACCGAGGGGACAGGGGGTTCGGGTGAAAAACTGTTTTTT. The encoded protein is CASTEGTGGSGEKLFF.